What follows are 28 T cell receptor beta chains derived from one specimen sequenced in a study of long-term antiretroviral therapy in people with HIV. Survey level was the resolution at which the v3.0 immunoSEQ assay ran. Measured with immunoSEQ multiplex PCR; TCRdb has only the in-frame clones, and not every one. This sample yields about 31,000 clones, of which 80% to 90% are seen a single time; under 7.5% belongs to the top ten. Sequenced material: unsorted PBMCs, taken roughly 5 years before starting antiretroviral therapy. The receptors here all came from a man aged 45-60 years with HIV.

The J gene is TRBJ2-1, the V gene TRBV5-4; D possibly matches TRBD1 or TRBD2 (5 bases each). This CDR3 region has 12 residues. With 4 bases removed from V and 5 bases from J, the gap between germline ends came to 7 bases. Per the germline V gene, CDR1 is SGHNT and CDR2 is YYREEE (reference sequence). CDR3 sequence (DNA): TGTGCCAGCAGCATGGGACACAATGAGCAGTTCTTC. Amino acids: CASSMGHNEQFF.

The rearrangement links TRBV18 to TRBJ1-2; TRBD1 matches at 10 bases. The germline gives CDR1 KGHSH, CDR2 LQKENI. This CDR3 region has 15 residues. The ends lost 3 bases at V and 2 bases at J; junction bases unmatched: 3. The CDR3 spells CASSPRQGANYGYTF. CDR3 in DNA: TGTGCCAGCTCACCTAGACAGGGGGCGAACTATGGCTACACCTTC.

CDR3 loop: CASSPPAGGATDTQYF. The CDR3 nucleotides read TGTGCCAGCAGCCCACCGGCGGGGGGGGCCACAGATACGCAGTATTTT. The J gene is TRBJ2-3, the V gene TRBV5-5, with TRBD2 matching over 9 bases. The CDR3 spans 16 residues. Germline CDR1 and CDR2: SGHKS and YYEKEE (reference sequence). The V gene end was trimmed by 4 bases and the J gene end by 2 bases; junction bases not matched to a gene: 8.

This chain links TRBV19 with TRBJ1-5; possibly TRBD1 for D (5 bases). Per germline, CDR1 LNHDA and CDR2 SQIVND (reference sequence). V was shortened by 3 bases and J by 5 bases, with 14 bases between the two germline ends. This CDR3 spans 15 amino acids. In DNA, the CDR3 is TGTGCCAGTAGTATTTTTGCGGGGGTAGATCAGCCCCAGCATTTT. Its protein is CASSIFAGVDQPQHF. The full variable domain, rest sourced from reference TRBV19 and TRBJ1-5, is DGGITQSPKYLFRKEGQNVTLSCEQNLNHDAMYWYRQDPGQGLRLIYYSQIVNDFQKGDIAEGYSVSREKKESFPLTVTSAQKNPTAFYLCASSIFAGVDQPQHFGDGTRLSIL.

The DNA for the CDR3 is TGTGCCAGCAGCTTAGCCGATTTTAGCGAGCAGTACTTC. Residues: CASSLADFSEQYF. This chain joins TRBV11-2 and TRBJ2-7; D gene ambiguous. The V end lost 1 base, the J end lost 6 bases, and 10 bases lay between the germline ends. This CDR3 contains 13 residues. Germline values: CDR1 SGHAT, CDR2 FQNNGV.

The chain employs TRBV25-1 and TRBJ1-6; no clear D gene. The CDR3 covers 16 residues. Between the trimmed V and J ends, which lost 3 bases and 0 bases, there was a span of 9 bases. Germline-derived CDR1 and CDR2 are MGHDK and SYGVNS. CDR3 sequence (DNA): TGTGCCAGCAGTGAGTACCTGAGCTCCTATAATTCACCCCTCCACTTT. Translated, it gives CASSEYLSSYNSPLHF.

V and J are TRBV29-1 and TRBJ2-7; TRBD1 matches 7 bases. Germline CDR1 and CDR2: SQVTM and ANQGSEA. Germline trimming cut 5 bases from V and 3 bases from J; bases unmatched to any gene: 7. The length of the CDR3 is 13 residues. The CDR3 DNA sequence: TGCAGCGTTTATGGGGGACAGAACTACGAGCAGTACTTC. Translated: CSVYGGQNYEQYF.

In nucleotides, the CDR3 is TGTGCCAGTAAAAACAGGGGAGAACCTGAAGCTTTCTTT. This gives the protein CASKNRGEPEAFF. V is TRBV19 and J is TRBJ1-1; 7 bases are shared with TRBD1. The CDR3 contains 13 residues. Germline loops: CDR1 LNHDA, CDR2 SQIVND (reference sequence). Germline trimming cut 7 bases from V and 6 bases from J; bases unmatched to any gene: 8.

CDR3 DNA sequence: TGCAGCGTTCCCTGGCAGGGGGAGACCCAGTACTTC. It encodes CSVPWQGETQYF. V gene TRBV29-1 combines with J gene TRBJ2-5; D perhaps matches TRBD1 (6 bases). V gave up 5 bases and J gave up 5 bases, with 12 bases separating them. The length of the CDR3 is 12 residues. Germline V gene lookup returns CDR1 SQVTM and CDR2 ANQGSEA.

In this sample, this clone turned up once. The CDR3, as DNA: TGTGCCAGCACGTCGACAGGGAGCTTTTATGGCGAGCAGTACTTC. Translating gives CASTSTGSFYGEQYF. The gene calls are TRBV11-1 and TRBJ2-7; 7 nucleotides align to TRBD1. The CDR3 runs to 15 residues. Trimming removed 7 bases from V and 6 bases from J; junction bases left unmatched: 15. The germline gives CDR1 SGHAT, CDR2 FQDESV (reference sequence).

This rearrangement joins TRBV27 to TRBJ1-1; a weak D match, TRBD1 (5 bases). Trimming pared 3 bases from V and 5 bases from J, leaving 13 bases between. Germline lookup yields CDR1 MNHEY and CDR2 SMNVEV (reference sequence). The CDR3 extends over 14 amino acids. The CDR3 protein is CASSFDMGQTEAFF. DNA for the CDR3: TGTGCCAGCAGTTTTGATATGGGGCAGACTGAAGCTTTCTTT.

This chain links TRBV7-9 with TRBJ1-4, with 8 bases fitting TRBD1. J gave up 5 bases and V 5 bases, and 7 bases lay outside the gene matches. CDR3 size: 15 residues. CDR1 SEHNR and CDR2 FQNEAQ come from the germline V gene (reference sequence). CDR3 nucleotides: TGTGCCAGCAGCCCACCGGACAGGGAGAATGAAAAACTGTTTTTT. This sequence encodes CASSPPDRENEKLFF. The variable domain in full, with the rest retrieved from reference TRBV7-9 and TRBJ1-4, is DTGVSQNPRHKITKRGQNVTFRCDPISEHNRLYWYRQTLGQGPEFLTYFQNEAQLEKSRLLSDRFSAERPKGSFSTLEIQRTEQGDSAMYLCASSPPDRENEKLFFGSGTQLSVL.

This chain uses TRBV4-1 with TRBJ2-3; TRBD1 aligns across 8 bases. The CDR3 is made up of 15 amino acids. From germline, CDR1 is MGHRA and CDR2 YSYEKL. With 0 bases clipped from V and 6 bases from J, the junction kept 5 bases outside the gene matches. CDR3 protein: CASSQERQGADTQYF. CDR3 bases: TGCGCCAGCAGCCAAGAAAGGCAGGGGGCTGATACGCAGTATTTT.

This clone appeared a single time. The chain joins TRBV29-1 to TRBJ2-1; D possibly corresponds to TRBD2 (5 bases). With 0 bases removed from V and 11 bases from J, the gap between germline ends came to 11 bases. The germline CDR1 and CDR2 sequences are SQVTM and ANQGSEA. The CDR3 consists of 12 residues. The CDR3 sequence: CSVEDRRQKQFF. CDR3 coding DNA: TGCAGCGTTGAAGATCGGAGGCAGAAGCAGTTCTTC.

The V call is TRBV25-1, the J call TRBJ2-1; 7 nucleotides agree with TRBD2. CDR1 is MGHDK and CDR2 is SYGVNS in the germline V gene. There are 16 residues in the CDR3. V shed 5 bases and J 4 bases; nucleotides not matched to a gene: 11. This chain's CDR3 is CASSPTPGLSYNEQFF. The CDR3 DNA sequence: TGTGCCAGCAGTCCTACCCCGGGACTATCTTACAATGAGCAGTTCTTC.

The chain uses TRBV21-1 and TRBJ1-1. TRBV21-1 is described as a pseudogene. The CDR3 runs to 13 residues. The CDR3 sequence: CASSKGTNTEAFF. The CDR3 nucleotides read TGTGCCAGCAGCAAGGGGACTAACACTGAAGCTTTCTTT.

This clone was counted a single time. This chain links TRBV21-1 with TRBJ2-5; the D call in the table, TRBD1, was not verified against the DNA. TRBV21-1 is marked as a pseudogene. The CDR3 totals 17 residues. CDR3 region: CASSKVYRGGSAETQYF. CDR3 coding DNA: TGTGCCAGCAGCAAAGTGTACAGGGGGGGTTCTGCGGAGACCCAGTACTTC.

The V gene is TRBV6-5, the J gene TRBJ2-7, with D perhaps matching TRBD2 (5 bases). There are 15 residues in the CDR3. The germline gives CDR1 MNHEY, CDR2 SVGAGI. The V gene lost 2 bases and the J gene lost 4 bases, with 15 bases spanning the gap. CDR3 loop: CASSYSFGVFYEQYF. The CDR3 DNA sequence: TGTGCCAGCAGTTACAGTTTCGGGGTTTTTTACGAGCAGTACTTC.

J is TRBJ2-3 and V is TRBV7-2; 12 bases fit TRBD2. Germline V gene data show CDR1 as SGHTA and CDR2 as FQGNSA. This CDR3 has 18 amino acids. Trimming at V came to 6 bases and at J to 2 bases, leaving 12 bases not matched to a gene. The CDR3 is CASRRTTSGGSVTDTQYF. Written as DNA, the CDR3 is TGTGCCAGCAGGCGAACGACTAGCGGGGGATCGGTCACAGATACGCAGTATTTT.

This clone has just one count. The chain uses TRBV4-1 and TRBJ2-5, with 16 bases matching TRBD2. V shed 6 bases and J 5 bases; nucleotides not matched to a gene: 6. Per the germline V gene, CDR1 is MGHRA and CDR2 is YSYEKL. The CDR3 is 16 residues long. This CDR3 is CASRGGLAGGPETQYF. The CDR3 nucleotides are TGCGCCAGCAGAGGGGGACTAGCGGGAGGGCCCGAGACCCAGTACTTC.

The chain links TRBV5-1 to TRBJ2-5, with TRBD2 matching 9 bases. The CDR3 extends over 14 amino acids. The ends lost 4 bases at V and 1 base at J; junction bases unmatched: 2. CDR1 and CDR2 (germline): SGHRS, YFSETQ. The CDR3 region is CASSATSGQETQYF. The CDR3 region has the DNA TGCGCCAGCAGCGCGACTAGCGGCCAAGAGACCCAGTACTTC.

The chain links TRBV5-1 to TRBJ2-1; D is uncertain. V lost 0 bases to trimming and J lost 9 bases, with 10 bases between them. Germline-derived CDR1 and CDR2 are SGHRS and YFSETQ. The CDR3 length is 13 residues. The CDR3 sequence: CASSLAVASEQFF. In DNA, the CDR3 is TGCGCCAGCAGCTTGGCCGTTGCGTCTGAGCAGTTCTTC.

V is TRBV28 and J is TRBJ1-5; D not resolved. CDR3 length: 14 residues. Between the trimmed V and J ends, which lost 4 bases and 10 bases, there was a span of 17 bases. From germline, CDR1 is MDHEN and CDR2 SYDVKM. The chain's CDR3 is CASSSDRVLDPQHF. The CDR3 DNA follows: TGTGCCAGCAGTTCAGATCGGGTCCTGGACCCCCAGCATTTT.

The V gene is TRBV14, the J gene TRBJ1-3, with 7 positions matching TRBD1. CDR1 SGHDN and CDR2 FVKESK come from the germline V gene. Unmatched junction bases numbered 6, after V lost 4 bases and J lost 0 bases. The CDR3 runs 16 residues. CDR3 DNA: TGTGCCAGCAGCCGAGGGGGCTCCTACTCTGGAAACACCATATATTTT. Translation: CASSRGGSYSGNTIYF.

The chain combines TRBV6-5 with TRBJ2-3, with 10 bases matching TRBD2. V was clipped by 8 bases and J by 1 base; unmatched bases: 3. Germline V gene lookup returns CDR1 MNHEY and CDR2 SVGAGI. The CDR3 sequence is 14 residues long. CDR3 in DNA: TGTGCCAGCGGACTAGCGGAGGGCACAGATACGCAGTATTTT. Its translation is CASGLAEGTDTQYF.

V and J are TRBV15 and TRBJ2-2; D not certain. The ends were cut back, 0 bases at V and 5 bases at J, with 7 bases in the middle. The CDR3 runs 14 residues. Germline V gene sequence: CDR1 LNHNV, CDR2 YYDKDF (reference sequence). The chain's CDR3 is CATSRDLGTGELFF. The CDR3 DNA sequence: TGTGCCACCAGCAGAGATTTGGGGACCGGGGAGCTGTTTTTT.

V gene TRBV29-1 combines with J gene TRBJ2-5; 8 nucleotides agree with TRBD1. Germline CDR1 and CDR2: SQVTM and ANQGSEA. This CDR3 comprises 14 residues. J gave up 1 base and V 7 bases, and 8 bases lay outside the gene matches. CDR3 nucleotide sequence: TGCAGCGCGGTACGGGACAGGATCCAAGAGACCCAGTACTTC. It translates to CSAVRDRIQETQYF.

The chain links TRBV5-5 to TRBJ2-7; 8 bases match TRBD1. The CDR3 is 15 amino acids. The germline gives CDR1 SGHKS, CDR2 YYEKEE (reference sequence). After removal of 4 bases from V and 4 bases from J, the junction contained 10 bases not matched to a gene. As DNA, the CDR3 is TGTGCCAGCAGCCGCACCGGGACAGGACCTTACGAGCAGTACTTC. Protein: CASSRTGTGPYEQYF.